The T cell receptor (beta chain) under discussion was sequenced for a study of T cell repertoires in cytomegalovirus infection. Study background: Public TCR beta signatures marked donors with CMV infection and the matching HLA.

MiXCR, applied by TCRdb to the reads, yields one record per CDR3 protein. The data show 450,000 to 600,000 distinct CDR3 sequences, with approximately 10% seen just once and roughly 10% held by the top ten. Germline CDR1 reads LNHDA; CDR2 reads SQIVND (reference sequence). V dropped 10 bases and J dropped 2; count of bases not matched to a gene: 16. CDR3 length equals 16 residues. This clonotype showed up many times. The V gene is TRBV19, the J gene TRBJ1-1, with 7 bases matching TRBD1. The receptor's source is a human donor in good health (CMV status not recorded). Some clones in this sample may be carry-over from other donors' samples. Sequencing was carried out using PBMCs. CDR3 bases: TGTGCCACCTCCTCTATGCAGGGGGTGGCAAACACTGAAGCTTTCTTT. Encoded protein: CATSSMQGVANTEAFF. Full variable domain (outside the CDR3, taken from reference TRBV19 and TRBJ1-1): DGGITQSPKYLFRKEGQNVTLSCEQNLNHDAMYWYRQDPGQGLRLIYYSQIVNDFQKGDIAEGYSVSREKKESFPLTVTSAQKNPTAFYLCATSSMQGVANTEAFFGQGTRLTVV.